One and the same sample provided the 10 T cell receptor beta chains below, sequenced in a study of T cell clonality in common variable immunodeficiency. Sequencing used immunoSEQ multiplex PCR; TCRdb keeps in-frame clones, though not all of them. The sample has about 81,000 clones, none seen only once; the top ten hold around 0.82%. The sample taken for sequencing was peripheral blood mononuclear cells. These receptor sequences come from a person between 18 and 75 years old in good health.

This clone came up many times. The read falls 3 residues short of the CDR3 end, and the missing part is taken from the germline J gene. The chain is built from TRBV5-6 and TRBJ2-5; the D is unclear. Germline assignment: CDR1 SGHDT and CDR2 YYEEEE. V shed 0 bases and J shed 1 base, with 7 bases lying between them. The length of the CDR3 is 14 residues. CDR3 DNA (partial): TGTGCCAGCAGCTTGGGGCAGTTCCAAGAGACC. It encodes CASSLGQFQET. The complete CDR3 sequence is CASSLGQFQETQYF. The full variable domain, its missing parts supplied by reference TRBV5-6 and TRBJ2-5, is DAGVTQSPTHLIKTRGQQVTLRCSPKSGHDTVSWYQQALGQGPQFIFQYYEEEERQRGNFPDRFSGHQFPNYSSELNVNALLLGDSALYLCASSLGQFQETQYFGPGTRLLVL.

This clone has ten or more counts. From the germline J gene comes the end of the CDR3, since the read stops 3 residues before it. Other DNA sequences in the same sample also yield this CDR3. V gene TRBV9 combines with J gene TRBJ2-3; D unresolved. V was pared by 2 bases and J by 3 bases, with 4 bases between. Per germline, CDR1 SGDLS and CDR2 YYNGEE. This CDR3 is built from 12 residues. CDR3 amino acids: CASSVQTDTQYF. The part of the CDR3 DNA that was read is TGTGCCAGCAGCGTCCAAACAGATACG.

To note about this clone: The read stops 3 residues short of the end of the CDR3; the missing end is completed from the germline J gene. V and J are TRBV6-2 or TRBV6-3 and TRBJ2-3; D gene ambiguous. The CDR3 has 15 amino acids. The V and J ends lost 6 bases and 4 bases respectively, with 17 bases between them. The germline CDR1 and CDR2 sequences are MNHEY and SVGEGT. The part of the CDR3 DNA that was read is TGTGCCAGCAGCGCCCGACTGGCGTTGCCAGATACG. This codes for CASSARLALPDT. The CDR3 in its entirety is CASSARLALPDTQYF.

This clone was counted ten times or more. Its ends do not fully match the called genes, so a read error is possible. The DNA ends 3 residues before the CDR3 does, and the rest of the CDR3 is filled in from the germline J gene. V gene TRBV4-2 combines with J gene TRBJ2-3; D is undetermined. This CDR3 is built from 14 residues. Germline lookup yields CDR1 LGHNA and CDR2 YNFKEQ. The CDR3 reads CASSQDGQVDTQYF. The DNA read from the CDR3 is TGCGCCAGCAGCCAAGACGGTCAGGTGGATACG.

About this clone: The read halts 3 residues ahead of the CDR3 end, with the missing end drawn from the germline J gene. The V call is TRBV7-9, the J call TRBJ2-5; 11 nucleotides align to TRBD1. CDR3 length: 14 amino acids. V was clipped by 5 bases and J by 5 bases; unmatched bases: 4. Germline V gene lookup returns CDR1 SEHNR and CDR2 FQNEAQ (reference sequence). Incomplete CDR3 DNA: TGTGCCAGCAGCCCGGACAGGGGGCCTGAGACC. Protein product: CASSPDRGPET. The entire CDR3 protein is CASSPDRGPETQYF.

In this sample, this clone turned up many times. The read comes to an end 3 residues before the CDR3 does, leaving the germline J gene to fill in the end. This sequence joins TRBV28 and TRBJ2-5; D gene ambiguous. The CDR3 sequence is 12 residues long. Germline V lookup: CDR1 MDHEN, CDR2 SYDVKM. Trimming left V 6 bases short and J 4 bases short, with 9 bases between. CDR3 bases read: TGTGCCAGCAGATTCCAAGGAGAGACC. Protein product: CASRFQGET. The CDR3 as a whole reads CASRFQGETQYF.

This clone was seen repeatedly, ten times or more. Coverage ceases 3 residues before the CDR3 finishes, and the germline J gene fills in the end. The chain uses TRBV4-1 and TRBJ2-1; TRBD1 aligns across 11 bases. The CDR3 consists of 15 residues. V trimming: 7 bases; J trimming: 4 bases; junction bases outside the gene matches: 6. CDR1 and CDR2 from the germline V gene are MGHRA and YSYEKL. Incomplete CDR3 DNA: TGCGCCAGCACACCCGGGACAGGGGGATACAATGAG. This gives the protein CASTPGTGGYNE. The CDR3, in full, reads CASTPGTGGYNEQFF.

This clone showed up many times. The CDR3 extends 3 residues past the end of the read, so its final part is completed from the germline J gene. The chain joins TRBV12-3 or TRBV12-4 to TRBJ2-7; TRBD2 matches at 14 bases. The CDR3 is 16 amino acids. V shed 5 bases and J 0 bases; nucleotides not matched to a gene: 3. CDR3 residues: CASSGLAGGPSYEQYF. The sequenced CDR3 bases are TGTGCCAGCAGTGGACTAGCGGGAGGCCCCTCCTACGAG.

This clone was counted ten times or more. The read comes to an end 3 residues before the CDR3 does, leaving the germline J gene to fill in the end. The rearrangement joins TRBV20-1 to TRBJ2-1; no firm D call. Germline V gives CDR1 DFQATT, CDR2 SNEGSKA (reference sequence). The CDR3 runs to 15 residues. V lost 6 bases and J lost 1, with 16 bases in between. The sequenced part of the CDR3 DNA is TGCAGTGCCAGTCGGGTGGAGTTATCCTACAATGAG. Protein: CSASRVELSYNE. The whole CDR3 protein is CSASRVELSYNEQFF.

This clone has a count of ten or more. The CDR3 DNA, read in part, is TGCAGTGCTAGTAGCCGGGACTTCCACTACGAG. Its translation is CSASSRDFHYE. The full CDR3 protein is CSASSRDFHYEQYF. The chain joins TRBV20-1 to TRBJ2-7; D may be TRBD2 (6 bases). Read data end 3 residues before the CDR3 end; the end is taken from the germline J gene. In germline, CDR1 is DFQATT, CDR2 SNEGSKA (reference sequence). CDR3 size: 14 residues. The V end lost 3 bases, the J end lost 3 bases, and 15 bases lay between the germline ends.